This TCR beta chain originates from a study of blood T cell repertoires in COVID-19. Across the study: Sites across the United States, Italy and Spain contributed samples from acute and convalescent COVID-19.

Original analysis: Quantification of nucleated cells was approximated via reference gene primer amplification. The repertoire was sequenced with immunoSEQ multiplex PCR; TCRdb's copy has only in-frame clones and lacks some. V and J calls and clone size are given by that table; D and trimming were obtained from the DNA. The sample yields approximately 230,000 clones, roughly 82% seen once. The ends were cut back, 0 bases at V and 8 bases at J, with 9 bases in the middle. Germline V CDR1 and CDR2: SGHNT, YYREEE (reference sequence). There are 14 residues in the CDR3. The J gene is TRBJ1-6, the V gene TRBV5-4; D call uncertain. The source material was peripheral blood. The clonotype originates from a woman over 75 with active or convalescent COVID-19. This chain's CDR3 is CASSLVRGDSPLHF. DNA for the CDR3: TGTGCCAGCAGCTTGGTACGAGGCGATTCACCCCTCCACTTT. The full variable domain, completed using reference TRBV5-4 and TRBJ1-6, is ETGVTQSPTHLIKTRGQQVTLRCSSQSGHNTVSWYQQALGQGPQFIFQYYREEENGRGNFPPRFSGLQFPNYSSELNVNALELDDSALYLCASSLVRGDSPLHFGNGTRLTVT.